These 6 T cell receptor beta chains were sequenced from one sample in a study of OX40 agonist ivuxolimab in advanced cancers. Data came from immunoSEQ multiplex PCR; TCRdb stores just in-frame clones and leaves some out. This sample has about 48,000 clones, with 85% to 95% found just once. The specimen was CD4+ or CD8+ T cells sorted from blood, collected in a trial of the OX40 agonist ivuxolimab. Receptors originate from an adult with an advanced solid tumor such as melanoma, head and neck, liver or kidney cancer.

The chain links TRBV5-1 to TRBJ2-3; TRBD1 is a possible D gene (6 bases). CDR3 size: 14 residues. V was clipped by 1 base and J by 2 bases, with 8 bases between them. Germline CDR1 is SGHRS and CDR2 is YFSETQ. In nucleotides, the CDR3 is TGCGCCAGCAGCTTGACAGGGTACACAGATACGCAGTATTTT. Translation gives CASSLTGYTDTQYF.

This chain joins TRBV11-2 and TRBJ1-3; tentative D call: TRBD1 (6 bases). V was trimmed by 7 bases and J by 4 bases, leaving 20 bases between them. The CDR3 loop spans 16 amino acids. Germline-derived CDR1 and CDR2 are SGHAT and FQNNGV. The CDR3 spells CASTLQGPIPGNTIYF. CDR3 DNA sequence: TGTGCCAGCACCCTACAGGGCCCTATACCCGGAAACACCATATATTTT.

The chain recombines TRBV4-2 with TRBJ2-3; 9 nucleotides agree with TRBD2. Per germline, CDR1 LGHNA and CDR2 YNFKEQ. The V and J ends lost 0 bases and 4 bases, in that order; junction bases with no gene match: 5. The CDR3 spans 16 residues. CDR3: CASSQDGGGGADTQYF. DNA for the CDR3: TGTGCCAGCAGCCAAGATGGGGGCGGGGGGGCAGATACGCAGTATTTT.

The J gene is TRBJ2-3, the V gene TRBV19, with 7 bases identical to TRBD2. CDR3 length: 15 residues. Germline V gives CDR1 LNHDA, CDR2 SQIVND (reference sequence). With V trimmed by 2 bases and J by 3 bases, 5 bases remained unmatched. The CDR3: CASSITAGSTDTQYF. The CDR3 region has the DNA TGTGCCAGTAGTATAACAGCGGGGTCAACAGATACGCAGTATTTT.

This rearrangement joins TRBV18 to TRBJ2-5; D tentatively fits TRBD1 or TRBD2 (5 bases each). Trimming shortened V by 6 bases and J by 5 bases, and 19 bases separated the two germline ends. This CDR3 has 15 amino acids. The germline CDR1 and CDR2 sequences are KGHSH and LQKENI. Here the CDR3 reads CASSPGTATKETQYF. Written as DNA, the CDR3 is TGTGCCAGCTCCCCCGGGACCGCAACAAAGGAGACCCAGTACTTC.

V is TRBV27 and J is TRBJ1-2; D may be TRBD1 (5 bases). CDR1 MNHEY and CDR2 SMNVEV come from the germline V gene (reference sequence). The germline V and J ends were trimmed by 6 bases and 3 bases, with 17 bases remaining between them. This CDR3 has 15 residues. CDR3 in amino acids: CASSSTERGYYGYTF. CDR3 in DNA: TGTGCCAGCAGCTCGACAGAGAGGGGCTACTATGGCTACACCTTC.